This T cell receptor (beta chain) was sequenced for a study of blood T cell repertoires in COVID-19. Overall study context: Sites across the United States, Italy and Spain contributed samples from acute and convalescent COVID-19. The analysed material was cDNA or gDNA that came from T cells, B-cell-depleted T cells, or PBMCs.

Participant ages covered roughly 18 to 89 years across approximately 25 US areas. Authors' data handling: Amplification with reference gene primers provided the estimates of nucleated cell counts. The assay was immunoSEQ multiplex PCR, and TCRdb's table has in-frame clones only and misses some. Clone size and the V and J calls come from that table; the DNA yielded D and trimming. The sample consists of 150,000 to 200,000 clones, roughly 85% of them appearing once. In germline, CDR1 is SGHTA, CDR2 FQGNSA. Between the trimmed V and J ends, which lost 4 bases and 4 bases, there was a span of 19 bases. CDR3 length: 16 amino acids.

The sequenced sample consisted of PBMCs or T cells enriched from blood (not recorded which). This clonotype originated in a woman aged 65 to 85 in a cohort exposed to, infected with or recovered from COVID-19 (not recorded which). V is TRBV7-2 and J is TRBJ1-1; weak D call: TRBD1 (5 bases). CDR3 in amino acids: CASSSFSQGGFTEAFF. Written as DNA, the CDR3 is TGTGCCAGCAGCTCATTCTCCCAGGGAGGGTTCACTGAAGCTTTCTTT.